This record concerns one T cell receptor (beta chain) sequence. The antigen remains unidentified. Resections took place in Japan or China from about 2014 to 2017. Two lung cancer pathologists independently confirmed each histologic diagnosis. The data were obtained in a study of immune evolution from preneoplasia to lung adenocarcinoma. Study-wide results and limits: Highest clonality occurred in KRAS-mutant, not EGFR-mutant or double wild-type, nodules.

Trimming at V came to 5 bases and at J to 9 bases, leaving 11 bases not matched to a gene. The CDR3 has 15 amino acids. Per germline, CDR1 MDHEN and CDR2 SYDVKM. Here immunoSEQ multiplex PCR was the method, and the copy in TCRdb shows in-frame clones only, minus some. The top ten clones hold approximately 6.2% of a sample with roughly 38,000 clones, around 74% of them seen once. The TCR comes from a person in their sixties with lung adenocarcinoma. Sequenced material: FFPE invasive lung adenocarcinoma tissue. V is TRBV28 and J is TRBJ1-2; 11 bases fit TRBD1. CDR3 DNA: TGTGCCAGCAGTGTCCGGGACAGGGGGAACTACAGCTACACCTTC. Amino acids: CASSVRDRGNYSYTF.